This TCR beta chain was captured in a study of CD8 T cells in ankylosing spondylitis. Each CDR3 protein is one row after TCRdb ran MiXCR on the 5' RACE reads. This sample has 330,000 or so distinct CDR3 sequences, with under 8.5% found just once. Study-wide results and caveats: Previous work reported some of these motif variants in the synovial fluid and blood of reactive arthritis. CD8+ cells made up the disease-linked clones, which were relatively rare in peripheral blood. A motif in TCR beta, a set of eight highly homologous variants, appeared characteristic of ankylosing spondylitis blood.

This clonotype was counted at least ten times. Its antigen is not known. The specimen sequenced was blood, either unsorted or a sorted T cell fraction (not recorded which). The TCR was taken from a male donor with ankylosing spondylitis.

CDR3 nucleotides: TGCAGTGCTAGAGTTGAAGACTATGGCTACACCTTC. Translating gives CSARVEDYGYTF. The rearrangement links TRBV20-1 to TRBJ1-2; D unresolved. The CDR3 contains 12 residues. Germline CDR1 DFQATT, CDR2 SNEGSKA (reference sequence). Trimming took off 1 base at V and 3 bases at J, with 6 bases between the two ends.